The TCR beta chain described here comes from a study of blood T cell repertoires in COVID-19. Study-level information: Material from acute and convalescent COVID-19 was sourced from the United States, Italy and Spain. Nucleic acid was either cDNA or gDNA, and it came from T cells, B-cell-depleted T cells, or PBMCs.

Germline lookup yields CDR1 SGHRS and CDR2 YFSETQ. V lost 7 bases and J lost 0, with 15 bases in between. This CDR3 has 15 amino acids. Study processing details: The authors estimated nucleated cell counts from reference gene primer amplification. The method was immunoSEQ multiplex PCR; TCRdb's version includes in-frame clones alone and lacks a portion of them. D and trimming come from the DNA, and the V and J calls and clone size come from that table. Among about 42,000 clones, around 85% were seen once, and the ten largest hold 12%. V usage is TRBV5-1 and J usage is TRBJ2-3, with D possibly TRBD1 on 6 matching bases. The TCR comes from a human donor in a cohort sampled during active COVID-19. The source material was peripheral blood. The CDR3 is CASASAGESTDTQYF. The CDR3 DNA follows: TGCGCCAGCGCTTCCGCAGGGGAAAGCACAGATACGCAGTATTTT.